This passage covers 22 T cell receptor beta chains from one sample sequenced in a study of response to subunit inactivated influenza vaccine. TCRdb called the RT-PCR reads again in MiXCR, with one record for every CDR3 protein. The profile covers approximately 700,000 distinct CDR3 sequences, with approximately 15% appearing a single time and less than 9% taken by the ten largest. This material consisted of PBMCs from blood, taken around two weeks before vaccination. The receptor set was obtained from a man aged 45-60 years who received an inactivated influenza vaccine.

This chain uses TRBV7-9 with TRBJ2-5, with 7 bases identical to TRBD2. The CDR3 spans 15 residues. V was clipped by 5 bases and J by 2 bases; unmatched bases: 8. Germline-derived CDR1 and CDR2 are SEHNR and FQNEAQ (reference sequence). This CDR3 reads CASSRDVGGQETQYF. In DNA form, the CDR3 reads TGTGCCAGCAGCCGGGACGTGGGGGGGCAAGAGACCCAGTACTTC.

The J gene is TRBJ2-7, the V gene TRBV29-1; possible D gene TRBD1, 5 bases. V lost 2 bases to trimming and J lost 2 bases, with 7 bases between them. Germline V gene lookup returns CDR1 SQVTM and CDR2 ANQGSEA. The CDR3 totals 12 residues. The CDR3 loop reads CSVEQGPYEQYF. CDR3 nucleotide sequence: TGCAGCGTTGAACAGGGCCCCTACGAGCAGTACTTC.

This clonotype was seen more than once but under ten times. This chain links TRBV6-2 or TRBV6-3 with TRBJ2-7, with 7 bases matching TRBD1. The germline gives CDR1 MNHEY, CDR2 SVGEGT. V gave up 3 bases and J gave up 3 bases; unmatched junction bases: 8. The CDR3 sequence is 15 residues long. The CDR3 region is CASSYGDSFYYEQYF. CDR3 nucleotides: TGTGCCAGCAGTTATGGGGACAGCTTTTACTACGAGCAGTACTTC.

CDR3 loop: CSASLTTDGGTQYF. CDR3 bases: TGCAGTGCTAGCCTCACTACTGACGGGGGGACCCAGTACTTC. The chain is built from TRBV20-1 and TRBJ2-5; D might be TRBD2 (6 bases). Germline CDR1 and CDR2: DFQATT and SNEGSKA (reference sequence). Trimming removed 3 bases at V and 7 bases at J, with 18 bases between. The CDR3 covers 14 residues.

This clonotype was counted between two and nine times. V gene TRBV6-2 or TRBV6-3 combines with J gene TRBJ2-4; TRBD1 agrees at 9 bases. After removal of 5 bases from V and 6 bases from J, the junction contained 5 bases not matched to a gene. Germline V gene sequence: CDR1 MNHEY, CDR2 SVGEGT. The CDR3 is made up of 14 amino acids. The CDR3 reads CASSTQGARNIQYF. CDR3 sequence (DNA): TGTGCCAGCAGTACACAGGGGGCGAGAAACATTCAGTACTTC.

The chain carries TRBV6-1 and TRBJ2-7; TRBD1 matches at 9 bases. This CDR3 contains 14 residues. Germline CDR1 is MNHNS and CDR2 is SASEGT. Trimming cost V 5 bases and J 3 bases; bases outside gene matches: 5. CDR3 residues: CASSTRDRVYEQYF. As DNA, the CDR3 is TGTGCCAGCAGTACCCGGGACAGGGTCTACGAGCAGTACTTC.

In this sample, this clonotype turned up a few times. The chain recombines TRBV11-2 with TRBJ2-1, with a tentative D call TRBD2 (6 bases). This CDR3 is 14 amino acids long. The germline V gene has CDR1 SGHAT and CDR2 FQNNGV. Deletions cut 5 bases from V and 12 bases from J, with 20 bases between. CDR3 region: CASSPPGSPAGQFF. CDR3 sequence (DNA): TGTGCCAGCAGCCCCCCCGGGAGTCCCGCAGGGCAGTTCTTC.

A few counts support this clonotype. The rearrangement links TRBV7-8 to TRBJ2-7; possible D gene TRBD2, 5 bases. This CDR3 has 14 residues. Germline V gene lookup returns CDR1 SGHVS and CDR2 FQNEAQ. The V gene lost 5 bases and the J gene lost 2 bases, with 13 bases spanning the gap. DNA for the CDR3: TGTGCCAGCAGCCCAATACGGGGTACCTACGAGCAGTACTTC. Translating it yields CASSPIRGTYEQYF.

This clonotype has only a few counts. The rearrangement joins TRBV20-1 to TRBJ2-7; perhaps D is TRBD1 or TRBD2 (5 bases each). This CDR3 comprises 15 residues. The germline gives CDR1 DFQATT, CDR2 SNEGSKA (reference sequence). V lost 3 bases, J lost 0 bases, and 15 bases lay in between. CDR3 protein: CSASKGTVSSYEQYF. The CDR3, as DNA: TGCAGTGCTAGTAAAGGGACCGTGAGCTCCTACGAGCAGTACTTC.

This clonotype was recorded a few times. V usage is TRBV5-1 and J usage is TRBJ2-2, with 10 bases identical to TRBD1. Germline values: CDR1 SGHRS, CDR2 YFSETQ. The trim removed 5 bases at V and 9 bases at J, leaving 7 bases unmatched. The CDR3 sequence is 14 residues long. CDR3 nucleotide sequence: TGCGCCAGCAGTCGGGACAGGGGAGCCAGGGAGCTGTTTTTT. It specifies CASSRDRGARELFF.

This sequence joins TRBV7-3 and TRBJ2-1; 8 positions agree with TRBD2. After removal of 1 base from V and 9 bases from J, the junction contained 2 bases not matched to a gene. This CDR3 spans 13 amino acids. Germline assignment: CDR1 SGHTA and CDR2 FQGTGA. The CDR3 DNA sequence: TGTGCCAGCAGCTTAAGCAGCGGGGGTGAGCAGTTCTTC. Translated, it gives CASSLSSGGEQFF.

CDR3 amino acids: CASSTNRVSGTEAFF. The CDR3 nucleotides read TGTGCCAGCAGCACAAACAGGGTGAGTGGCACTGAAGCTTTCTTT. This rearrangement joins TRBV7-2 to TRBJ1-1; perhaps TRBD1 as D (6 bases). This CDR3 comprises 15 residues. Germline assignment: CDR1 SGHTA and CDR2 FQGNSA. V gave up 5 bases and J gave up 4 bases, with 17 bases separating them.

This clonotype showed up just a few times. The J gene is TRBJ2-7, the V gene TRBV19; no definite D call. Germline CDR1 and CDR2: LNHDA and SQIVND (reference sequence). The CDR3 has 12 residues. V was trimmed by 3 bases and J by 6 bases, leaving 9 bases between them. The CDR3 DNA is TGTGCCAGTAGTATCCGATCCACCGAGCAGTACTTC. Amino acids: CASSIRSTEQYF.

This chain connects TRBV27 to TRBJ1-5, with D possibly being TRBD1 (5 bases). The germline V gene encodes CDR1 MNHEY and CDR2 SMNVEV (reference sequence). This CDR3 contains 15 residues. V was trimmed by 6 bases and J by 2 bases, leaving 14 bases between them. CDR3 in amino acids: CASRREGQGNQPQHF. In nucleotides, the CDR3 is TGTGCCAGCAGGCGGGAAGGACAAGGCAATCAGCCCCAGCATTTT.

This clonotype has a handful of counts. This chain joins TRBV14 and TRBJ2-2; tentative D call: TRBD1 (6 bases). Germline V gene lookup returns CDR1 SGHDN and CDR2 FVKESK. The CDR3 loop spans 17 amino acids. Deletions cut 3 bases from V and 5 bases from J, with 19 bases between. CDR3 in amino acids: CASSHIPGTNLTGELFF. The DNA of the CDR3 is TGTGCCAGCAGCCACATACCGGGGACAAACTTAACCGGGGAGCTGTTTTTT.

This chain uses TRBV20-1 with TRBJ1-1, with 9 bases identical to TRBD1. Germline trimming cut 3 bases from V and 6 bases from J; bases unmatched to any gene: 5. Germline V gene lookup returns CDR1 DFQATT and CDR2 SNEGSKA (reference sequence). This CDR3 spans 13 amino acids. The CDR3 is CSARADRGPEAFF. Written as DNA, the CDR3 is TGCAGTGCTAGGGCGGACAGGGGACCTGAAGCTTTCTTT.

The chain joins TRBV7-9 to TRBJ2-1, with 8 bases identical to TRBD2. The CDR3 has 16 amino acids. CDR1 and CDR2 (germline): SEHNR, FQNEAQ (reference sequence). The trim removed 6 bases at V and 0 bases at J, leaving 7 bases unmatched. The CDR3 DNA reads as TGTGCCAGCAGTCGCACTAGCGGCCGCTCCTACAATGAGCAGTTCTTC. As protein: CASSRTSGRSYNEQFF.

The chain recombines TRBV5-4 with TRBJ2-6, with D perhaps matching TRBD2 (5 bases). CDR1 SGHNT and CDR2 YYREEE come from the germline V gene (reference sequence). The CDR3 has 15 residues. V was clipped by 5 bases and J by 2 bases, with 11 bases between them. CDR3 region: CASSMTGTGANVLTF. The CDR3 DNA reads as TGTGCCAGCAGTATGACGGGGACTGGGGCCAACGTCCTGACTTTC.

This clonotype was counted only a few times. The chain links TRBV29-1 to TRBJ1-3; unclear D gene. V was clipped by 4 bases and J by 0 bases, with 7 bases between them. The CDR3 totals 13 residues. CDR1 and CDR2 (germline): SQVTM, ANQGSEA. CDR3 in DNA: TGCAGCGTTGCGCTGAGCTCTGGAAACACCATATATTTT. This gives the protein CSVALSSGNTIYF.

A few counts support this clonotype. The chain combines TRBV4-3 with TRBJ2-1, with TRBD1 as a possible D gene (5 bases). CDR1 is LGHNA and CDR2 is YSLEER in the germline V gene. The V and J ends lost 4 bases and 3 bases respectively, with 10 bases between them. CDR3 length equals 14 residues. The CDR3 region is CASSPYDSYNEQFF. Here the CDR3 DNA reads TGCGCCAGCAGCCCGTATGACAGCTACAATGAGCAGTTCTTC.

The chain has TRBV19 and TRBJ2-7; 9 bases are a match to TRBD1. The V gene end was trimmed by 9 bases and the J gene end by 4 bases; junction bases not matched to a gene: 13. The CDR3 covers 15 residues. In germline, CDR1 is LNHDA, CDR2 SQIVND (reference sequence). The CDR3 DNA sequence: TGTGCCAGCAAGCTTATCGGGACAGGGATGTACGAGCAGTACTTC. The encoded protein is CASKLIGTGMYEQYF.

This clonotype has a handful of counts. The CDR3 sequence is CASSLGAGLGYGYTF. The CDR3 region has the DNA TGTGCCAGCAGCTTAGGTGCGGGGCTAGGCTATGGCTACACCTTC. The V gene is TRBV7-2, the J gene TRBJ1-2; maybe TRBD1 (5 bases). With 1 base removed from V and 4 bases from J, the gap between germline ends came to 13 bases. This CDR3 has 15 residues. Germline-derived CDR1 and CDR2 are SGHTA and FQGNSA.